The rows below give T cell receptor beta chains drawn from one sample of a study of cytomegalovirus exposure and HLA in healthy donors. TCRdb's table, derived via immunoSEQ multiplex PCR, lists solely in-frame clones and lacks some. The table lists around 150,000 clones, about 82% of them singletons. The specimen sequenced was PBMCs. Receptors originate from a woman aged 35 to 49 in good health and CMV-seropositive. CDR3s include the opening cysteine and the closing phenylalanine or tryptophan. A D gene is named only where the DNA matches it firmly. Clone size is not always given. Where it is, it says once, few, many or a class for expanded clones.

cdr3_aa cdr3_nt j_call d_call cdr3_length v_call clone_size
CASSLGSGDRGSTEAFF TGTGCCAGCAGCTTGGGTTCGGGGGACAGGGGAAGTACTGAAGCTTTCTTT TRBJ1-1 TRBD1 17 TRBV5-5 NA
CAISEFPSDTQYF TGTGCCATCAGTGAGTTCCCGTCAGATACGCAGTATTTT TRBJ2-3 NA 13 TRBV10-3 NA
CASSGSGQETQYF TGTGCCAGCAGCGGTAGCGGGCAAGAGACCCAGTACTTC TRBJ2-5 TRBD2 13 TRBV9 NA
CASSTLAGGPSTDTQYF TGTGCCAGCAGTACCCTAGCGGGGGGGCCTAGCACAGATACGCAGTATTTT TRBJ2-3 TRBD2 17 TRBV2 NA
CASSHRTGGEKLFF TGTGCCAGCAGTCATCGGACAGGGGGGGAAAAACTGTTTTTT TRBJ1-4 TRBD1 14 TRBV28 many
CASSPLRDSTYNEQFF TGTGCCAGCTCACCACTCCGGGACAGTACCTACAATGAGCAGTTCTTC TRBJ2-1 TRBD1 16 TRBV18 NA
CASSLAASGISGTGELFF TGTGCCAGCAGCTTAGCGGCTAGCGGGATCTCGGGCACCGGGGAGCTGTTTTTT TRBJ2-2 TRBD2 18 TRBV7-9 NA
CASSRGIGVAGELFF TGTGCCAGCAGCCGAGGGATCGGGGTAGCCGGGGAGCTGTTTTTT TRBJ2-2 NA 15 TRBV4-2 NA
CASSRGAPGADTQYF TGTGCCAGCAGTCGGGGGGCCCCTGGGGCGGATACGCAGTATTTT TRBJ2-3 NA 15 TRBV7-3 NA
CASSASGGLPYEQYF TGTGCCAGTAGTGCCAGCGGGGGCCTCCCCTACGAGCAGTACTTC TRBJ2-7 TRBD2 15 TRBV19 NA
CASSSRASNYGYTF TGTGCCAGCAGCTCCCGAGCCTCGAACTATGGCTACACCTTC TRBJ1-2 NA 14 TRBV7-9 few
CASSDLAGALNEQFF TGTGCCAGCAGTGACCTAGCGGGAGCCCTGAATGAGCAGTTCTTC TRBJ2-1 TRBD2 15 TRBV6-1 NA
CASSLLAGGRDEQFF TGTGCCAGCAGCTTGCTAGCGGGAGGGCGGGATGAGCAGTTCTTC TRBJ2-1 TRBD2 15 TRBV7-9 NA
CASRPGDNQPQHF TGTGCCAGCAGACCAGGGGACAATCAGCCCCAGCATTTT TRBJ1-5 NA 13 TRBV6-1 NA
CASSHLGRDRVNGYTF TGTGCCAGCAGCCATTTGGGTCGGGACAGAGTTAATGGCTACACCTTC TRBJ1-2 TRBD1 16 TRBV5-5 NA
CASSVISGSATREQYF TGTGCCAGCAGTGTGATAAGCGGGAGTGCCACTAGGGAGCAGTACTTC TRBJ2-7 TRBD2 16 TRBV2 NA
CASSPLFVDRVRTDTQYF TGTGCCAGCAGCCCTCTTTTCGTAGACAGGGTACGCACAGATACGCAGTATTTT TRBJ2-3 TRBD1 18 TRBV5-5 many
CAWTRYSSGNTIYF TGTGCCTGGACGAGATACAGCTCTGGAAACACCATATATTTT TRBJ1-3 NA 14 TRBV30 NA
CASSLGGHRTYNEQFF TGTGCCAGCAGCTTAGGGGGACACCGGACCTACAATGAGCAGTTCTTC TRBJ2-1 NA 16 TRBV7-2 NA
CASSSLTSGDINEQFF TGTGCCAGCAGCTCCCTCACTAGCGGGGATATAAATGAGCAGTTCTTC TRBJ2-1 TRBD2 16 TRBV7-3 NA